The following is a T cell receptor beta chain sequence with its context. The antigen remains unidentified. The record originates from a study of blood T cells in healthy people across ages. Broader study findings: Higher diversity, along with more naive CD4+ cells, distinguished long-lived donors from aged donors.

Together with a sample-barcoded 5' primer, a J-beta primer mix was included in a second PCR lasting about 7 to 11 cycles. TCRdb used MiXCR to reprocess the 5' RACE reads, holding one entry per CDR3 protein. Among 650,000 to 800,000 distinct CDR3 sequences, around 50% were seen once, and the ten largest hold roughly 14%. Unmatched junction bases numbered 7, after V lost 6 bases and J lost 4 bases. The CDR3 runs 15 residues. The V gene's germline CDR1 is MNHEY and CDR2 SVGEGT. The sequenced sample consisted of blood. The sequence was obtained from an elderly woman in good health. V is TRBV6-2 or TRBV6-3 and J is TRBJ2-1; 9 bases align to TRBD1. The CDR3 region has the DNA TGTGCCAGCAGGGAACAGGGGGCTCGGTACAATGAGCAGTTCTTC. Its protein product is CASREQGARYNEQFF.